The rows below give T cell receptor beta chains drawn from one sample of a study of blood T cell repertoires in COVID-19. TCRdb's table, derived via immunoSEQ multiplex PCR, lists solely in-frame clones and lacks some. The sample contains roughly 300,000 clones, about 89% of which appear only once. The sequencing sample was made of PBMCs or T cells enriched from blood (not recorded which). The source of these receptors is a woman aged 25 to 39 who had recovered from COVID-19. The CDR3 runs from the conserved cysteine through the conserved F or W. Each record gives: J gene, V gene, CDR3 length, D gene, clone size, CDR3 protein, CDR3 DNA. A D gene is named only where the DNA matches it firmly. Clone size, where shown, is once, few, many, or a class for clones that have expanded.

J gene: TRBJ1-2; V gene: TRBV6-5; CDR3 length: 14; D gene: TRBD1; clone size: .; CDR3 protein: CASSIRTGMSGYTF; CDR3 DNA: TGTGCCAGCAGCATTCGGACAGGAATGAGCGGCTACACCTTC
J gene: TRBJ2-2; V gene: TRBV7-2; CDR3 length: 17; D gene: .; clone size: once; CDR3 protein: CASSPRDRLFGGGELFF; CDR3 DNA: TGTGCCAGCAGCCCCCGGGATCGCCTATTCGGGGGCGGGGAGCTGTTTTTT
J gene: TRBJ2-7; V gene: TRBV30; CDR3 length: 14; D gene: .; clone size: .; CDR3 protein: CAWSGDSSPYEQYF; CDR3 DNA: TGTGCCTGGAGTGGAGACAGTTCCCCTTACGAGCAGTACTTC
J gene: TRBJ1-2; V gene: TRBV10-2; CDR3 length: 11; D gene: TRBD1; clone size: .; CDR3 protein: CASAGGEGYTF; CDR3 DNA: TGCGCCAGCGCAGGGGGCGAGGGCTACACCTTC
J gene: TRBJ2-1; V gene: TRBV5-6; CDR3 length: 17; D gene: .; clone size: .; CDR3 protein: CASSLASGILSYNEQFF; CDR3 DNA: TGTGCCAGCAGCTTGGCCTCAGGGATCCTTTCCTACAATGAGCAGTTCTTC
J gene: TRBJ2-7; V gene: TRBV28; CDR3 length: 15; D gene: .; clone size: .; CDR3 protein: CASSSDAGILNEQYF; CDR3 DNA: TGTGCCAGCAGTTCGGACGCCGGGATCCTCAACGAGCAGTACTTC
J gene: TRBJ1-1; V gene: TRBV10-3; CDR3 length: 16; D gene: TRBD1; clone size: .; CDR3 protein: CAISERTGEANTEAFF; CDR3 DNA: TGTGCCATCAGTGAGAGGACAGGGGAGGCGAACACTGAAGCTTTCTTT
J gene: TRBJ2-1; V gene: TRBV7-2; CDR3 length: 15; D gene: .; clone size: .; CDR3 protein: CASSLGSASYNEQFF; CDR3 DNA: TGTGCCAGCAGCTTAGGTAGCGCCTCCTACAATGAGCAGTTCTTC
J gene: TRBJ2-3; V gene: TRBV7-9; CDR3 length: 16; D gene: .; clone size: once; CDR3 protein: CASSLDAVWGTDTQYF; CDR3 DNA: TGTGCCAGCAGCTTAGACGCGGTCTGGGGCACAGATACGCAGTATTTT
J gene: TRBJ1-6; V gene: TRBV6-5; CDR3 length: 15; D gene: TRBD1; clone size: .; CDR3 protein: CASSYSRGQNSPLHF; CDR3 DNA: TGTGCCAGCAGTTACTCCAGGGGGCAGAATTCACCCCTCCACTTT
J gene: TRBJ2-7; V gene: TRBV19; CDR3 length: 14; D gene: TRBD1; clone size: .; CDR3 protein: CASSNLQGSYEQYF; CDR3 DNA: TGTGCCAGTAGTAATTTACAGGGGAGCTACGAGCAGTACTTC
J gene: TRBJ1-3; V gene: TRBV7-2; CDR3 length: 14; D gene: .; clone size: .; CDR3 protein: CASSLLYSGNTIYF; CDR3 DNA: TGTGCCAGCAGCTTGCTATACTCTGGAAACACCATATATTTT
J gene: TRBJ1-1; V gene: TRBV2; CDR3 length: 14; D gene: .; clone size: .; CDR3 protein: CASRSRGTNTEAFF; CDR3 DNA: TGTGCCAGCAGATCCCGGGGTACGAACACTGAAGCTTTCTTT
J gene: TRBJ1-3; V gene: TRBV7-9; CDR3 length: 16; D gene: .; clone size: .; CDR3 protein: CASSLNRLGGRDTIYF; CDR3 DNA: TGTGCCAGCAGCTTAAATCGTCTTGGTGGGCGGGACACCATATATTTT
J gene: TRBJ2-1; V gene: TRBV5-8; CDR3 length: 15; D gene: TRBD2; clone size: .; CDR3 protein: CASSLGRGGSYEQFF; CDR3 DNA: TGTGCCAGCAGCTTGGGGCGGGGGGGCTCCTATGAGCAGTTCTTC
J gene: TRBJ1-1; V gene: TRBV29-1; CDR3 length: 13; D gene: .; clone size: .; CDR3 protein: CSVPGVGNTEAFF; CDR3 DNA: TGCAGCGTGCCAGGGGTCGGGAACACTGAAGCTTTCTTT